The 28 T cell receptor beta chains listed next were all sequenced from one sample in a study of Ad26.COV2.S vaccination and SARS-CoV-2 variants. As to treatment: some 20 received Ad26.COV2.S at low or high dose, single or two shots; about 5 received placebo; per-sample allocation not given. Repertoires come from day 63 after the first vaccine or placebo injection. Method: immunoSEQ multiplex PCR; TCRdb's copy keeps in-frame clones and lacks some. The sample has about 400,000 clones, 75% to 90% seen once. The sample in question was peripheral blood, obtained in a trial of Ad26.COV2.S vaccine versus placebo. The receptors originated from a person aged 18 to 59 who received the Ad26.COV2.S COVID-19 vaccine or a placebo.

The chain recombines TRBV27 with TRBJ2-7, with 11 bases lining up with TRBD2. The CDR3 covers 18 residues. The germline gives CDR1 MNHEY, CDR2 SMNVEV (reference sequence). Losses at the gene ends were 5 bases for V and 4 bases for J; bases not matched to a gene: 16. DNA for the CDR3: TGTGCCAGCAGTAACTATACAACGCTAGCGGGAGGCATTTACGAGCAGTACTTC. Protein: CASSNYTTLAGGIYEQYF.

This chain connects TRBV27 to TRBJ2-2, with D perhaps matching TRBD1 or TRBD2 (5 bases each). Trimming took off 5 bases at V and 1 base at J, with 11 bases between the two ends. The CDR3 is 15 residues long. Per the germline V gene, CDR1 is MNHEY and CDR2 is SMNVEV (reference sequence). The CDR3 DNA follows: TGTGCCAGCAGTGCCCAGGGACGGAACACCGGGGAGCTGTTTTTT. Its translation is CASSAQGRNTGELFF.

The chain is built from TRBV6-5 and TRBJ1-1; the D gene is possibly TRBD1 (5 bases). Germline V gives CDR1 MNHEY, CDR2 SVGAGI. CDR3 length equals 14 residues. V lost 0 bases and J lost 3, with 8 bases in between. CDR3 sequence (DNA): TGTGCCAGCAGTTACTCGAGAGGGGACACTGAAGCTTTCTTT. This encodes CASSYSRGDTEAFF.

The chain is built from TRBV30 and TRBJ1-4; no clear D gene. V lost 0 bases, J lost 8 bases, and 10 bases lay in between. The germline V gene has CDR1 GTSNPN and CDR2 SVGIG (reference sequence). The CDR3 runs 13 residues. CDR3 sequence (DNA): TGTGCCTGGAGTGTAGCGGGGTGGGAAAAACTGTTTTTT. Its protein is CAWSVAGWEKLFF.

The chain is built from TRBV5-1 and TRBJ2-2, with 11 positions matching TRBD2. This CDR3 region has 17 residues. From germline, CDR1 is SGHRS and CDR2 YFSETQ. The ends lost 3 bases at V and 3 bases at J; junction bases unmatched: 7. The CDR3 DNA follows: TGCGCCAGCAGCTGGGGGAGACTAGCGGGACACACCGGGGAGCTGTTTTTT. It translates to CASSWGRLAGHTGELFF.

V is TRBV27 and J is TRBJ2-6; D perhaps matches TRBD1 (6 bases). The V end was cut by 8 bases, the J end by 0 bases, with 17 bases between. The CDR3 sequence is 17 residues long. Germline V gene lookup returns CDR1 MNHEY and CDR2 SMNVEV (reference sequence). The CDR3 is CASGEDRHLSGANVLTF. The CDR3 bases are TGTGCCAGCGGAGAGGACAGACACCTCTCTGGGGCCAACGTCCTGACTTTC.

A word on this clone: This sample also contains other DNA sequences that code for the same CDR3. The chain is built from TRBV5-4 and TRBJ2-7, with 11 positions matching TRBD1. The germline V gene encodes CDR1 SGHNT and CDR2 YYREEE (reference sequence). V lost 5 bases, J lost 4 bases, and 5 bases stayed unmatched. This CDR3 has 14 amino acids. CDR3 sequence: CASSPGQGAYEQYF. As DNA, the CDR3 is TGTGCCAGCAGTCCCGGACAGGGGGCATACGAGCAGTACTTC.

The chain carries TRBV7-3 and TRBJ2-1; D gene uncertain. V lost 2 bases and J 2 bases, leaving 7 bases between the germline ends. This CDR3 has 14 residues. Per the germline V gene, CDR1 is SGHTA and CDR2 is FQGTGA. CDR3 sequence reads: CASSLGVPYNEQFF. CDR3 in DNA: TGTGCCAGCAGCTTAGGGGTCCCCTACAATGAGCAGTTCTTC.

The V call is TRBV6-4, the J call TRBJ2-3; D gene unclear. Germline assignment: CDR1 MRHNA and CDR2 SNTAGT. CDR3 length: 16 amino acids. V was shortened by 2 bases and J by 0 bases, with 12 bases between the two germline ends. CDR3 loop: CASSDNSVGSTDTQYF. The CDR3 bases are TGTGCCAGCAGTGACAATAGTGTGGGTAGCACAGATACGCAGTATTTT.

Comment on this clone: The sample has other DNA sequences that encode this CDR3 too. Here the CDR3 reads CASSQVGSYEQYF. The CDR3 bases are TGTGCCAGCAGCCAAGTAGGATCCTACGAGCAGTACTTC. The chain combines TRBV3-1 (or the pseudogene TRBV3-2) with TRBJ2-7, with D hard to call. Trimming removed 1 base from V and 1 base from J, with 5 bases in between. This CDR3 is built from 13 residues. Germline CDR1 and CDR2: LGHDT and YNNKEL (reference sequence).

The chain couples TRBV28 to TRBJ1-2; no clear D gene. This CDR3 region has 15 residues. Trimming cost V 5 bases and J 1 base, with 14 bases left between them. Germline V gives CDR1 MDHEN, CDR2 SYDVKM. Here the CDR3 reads CASSLPRSFNYGYTF. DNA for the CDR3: TGTGCCAGCAGTCTCCCCCGGAGTTTTAACTATGGCTACACCTTC.

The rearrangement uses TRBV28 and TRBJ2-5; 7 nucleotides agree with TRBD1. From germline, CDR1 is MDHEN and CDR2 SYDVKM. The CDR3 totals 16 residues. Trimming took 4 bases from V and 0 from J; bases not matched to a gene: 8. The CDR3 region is CASSSRGRGDQETQYF. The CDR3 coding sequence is TGTGCCAGCAGTTCCAGGGGGAGAGGGGACCAAGAGACCCAGTACTTC.

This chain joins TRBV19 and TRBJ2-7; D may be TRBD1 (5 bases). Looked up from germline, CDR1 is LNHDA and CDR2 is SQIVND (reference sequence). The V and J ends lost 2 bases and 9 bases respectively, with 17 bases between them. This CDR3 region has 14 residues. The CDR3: CASSIRGPQGVQYF. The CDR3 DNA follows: TGTGCCAGTAGTATACGAGGACCCCAAGGGGTGCAGTACTTC.

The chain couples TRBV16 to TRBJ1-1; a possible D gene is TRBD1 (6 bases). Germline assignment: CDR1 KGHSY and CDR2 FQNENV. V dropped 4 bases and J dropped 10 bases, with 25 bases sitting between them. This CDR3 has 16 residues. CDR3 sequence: CASSLPPKGGREGAFF. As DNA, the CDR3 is TGTGCCAGCAGCCTCCCCCCAAAGGGGGGGCGCGAAGGAGCTTTCTTT. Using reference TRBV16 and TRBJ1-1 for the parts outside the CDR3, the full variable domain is GEEVAQTPKHLVRGEGQKAKLYCAPIKGHSYVFWYQQVLKNEFKFLISFQNENVFDETGMPKERFSAKCLPNSPCSLEIQATKLEDSAVYFCASSLPPKGGREGAFFGQGTRLTVV.

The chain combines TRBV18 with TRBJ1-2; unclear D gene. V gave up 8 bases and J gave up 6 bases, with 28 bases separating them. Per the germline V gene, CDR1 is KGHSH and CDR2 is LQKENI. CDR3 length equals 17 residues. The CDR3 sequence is CASAISPGGEPTHGYTF. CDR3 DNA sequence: TGTGCCAGCGCCATCTCACCTGGAGGAGAACCGACCCATGGCTACACCTTC.

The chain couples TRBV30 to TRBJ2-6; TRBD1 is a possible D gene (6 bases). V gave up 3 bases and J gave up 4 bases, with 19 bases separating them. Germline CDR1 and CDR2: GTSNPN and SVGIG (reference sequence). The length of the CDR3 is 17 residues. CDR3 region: CAWRRRDAGVGANVLTF. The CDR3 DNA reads TGTGCCTGGAGGAGAAGGGATGCAGGGGTAGGGGCCAACGTCCTGACTTTC.

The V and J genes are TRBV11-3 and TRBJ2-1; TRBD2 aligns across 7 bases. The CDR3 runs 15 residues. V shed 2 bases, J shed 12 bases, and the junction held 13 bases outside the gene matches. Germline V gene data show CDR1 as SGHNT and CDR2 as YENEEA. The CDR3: CASSLNGLLGEGQFF. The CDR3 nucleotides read TGTGCCAGCAGCTTAAACGGTTTGTTAGGGGAGGGGCAGTTCTTC.

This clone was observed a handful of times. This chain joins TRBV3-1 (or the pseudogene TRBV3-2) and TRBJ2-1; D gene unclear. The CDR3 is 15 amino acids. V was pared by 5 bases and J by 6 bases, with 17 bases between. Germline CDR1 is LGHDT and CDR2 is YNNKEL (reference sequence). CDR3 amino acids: CASSEDPGPRNEQFF. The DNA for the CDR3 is TGTGCCAGCAGCGAGGACCCCGGCCCTCGCAATGAGCAGTTCTTC.

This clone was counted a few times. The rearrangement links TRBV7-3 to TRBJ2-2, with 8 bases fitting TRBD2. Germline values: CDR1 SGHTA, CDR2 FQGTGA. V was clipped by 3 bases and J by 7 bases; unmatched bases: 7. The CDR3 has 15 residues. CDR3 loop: CASSLGTSGFGELFF. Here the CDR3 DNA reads TGTGCCAGCAGCTTGGGGACTAGTGGTTTCGGGGAGCTGTTTTTT.

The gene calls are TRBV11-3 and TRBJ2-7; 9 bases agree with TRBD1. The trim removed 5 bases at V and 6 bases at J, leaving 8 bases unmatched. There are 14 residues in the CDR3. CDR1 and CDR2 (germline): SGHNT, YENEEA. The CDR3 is CASSIRDRDSEQYF. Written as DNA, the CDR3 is TGTGCCAGCAGCATCCGGGACAGGGATAGCGAGCAGTACTTC.

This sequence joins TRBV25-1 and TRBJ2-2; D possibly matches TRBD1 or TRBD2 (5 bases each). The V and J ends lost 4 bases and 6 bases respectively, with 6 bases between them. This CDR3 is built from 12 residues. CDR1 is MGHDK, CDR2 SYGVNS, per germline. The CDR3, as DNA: TGTGCCAGCAGTGGGGGACCCGGGGAGCTGTTTTTT. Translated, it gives CASSGGPGELFF.

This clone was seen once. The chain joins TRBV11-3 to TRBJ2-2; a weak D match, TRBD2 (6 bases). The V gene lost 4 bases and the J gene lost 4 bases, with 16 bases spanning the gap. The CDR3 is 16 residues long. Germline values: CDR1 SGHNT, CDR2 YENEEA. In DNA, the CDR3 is TGTGCCAGCAGCTGGGGGGAAAACCTCTTCACCGGGGAGCTGTTTTTT. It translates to CASSWGENLFTGELFF.

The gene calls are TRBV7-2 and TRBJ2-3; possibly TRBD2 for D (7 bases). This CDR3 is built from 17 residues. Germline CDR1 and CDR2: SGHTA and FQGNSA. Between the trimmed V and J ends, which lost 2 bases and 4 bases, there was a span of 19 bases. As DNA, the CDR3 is TGTGCCAGCAGCTTAAGGTCCTTCGCGGGGGCCGCAGATACGCAGTATTTT. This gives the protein CASSLRSFAGAADTQYF.

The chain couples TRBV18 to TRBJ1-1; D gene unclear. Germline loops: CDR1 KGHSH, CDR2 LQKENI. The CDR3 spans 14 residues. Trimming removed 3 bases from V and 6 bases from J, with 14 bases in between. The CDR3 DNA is TGTGCCAGCTCACCCCTCCGAGGCCCGGCTGAAGCTTTCTTT. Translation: CASSPLRGPAEAFF.

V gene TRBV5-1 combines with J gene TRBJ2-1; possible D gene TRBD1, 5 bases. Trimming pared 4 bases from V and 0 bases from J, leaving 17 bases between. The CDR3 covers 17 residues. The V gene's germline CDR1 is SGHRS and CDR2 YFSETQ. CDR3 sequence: CASSPFPRQGSYNEQFF. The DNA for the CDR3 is TGCGCCAGCAGCCCCTTTCCGCGGCAGGGCTCCTACAATGAGCAGTTCTTC. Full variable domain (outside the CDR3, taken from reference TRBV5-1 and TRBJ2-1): KAGVTQTPRYLIKTRGQQVTLSCSPISGHRSVSWYQQTPGQGLQFLFEYFSETQRNKGNFPGRFSGRQFSNSRSEMNVSTLELGDSALYLCASSPFPRQGSYNEQFFGPGTRLTVL.

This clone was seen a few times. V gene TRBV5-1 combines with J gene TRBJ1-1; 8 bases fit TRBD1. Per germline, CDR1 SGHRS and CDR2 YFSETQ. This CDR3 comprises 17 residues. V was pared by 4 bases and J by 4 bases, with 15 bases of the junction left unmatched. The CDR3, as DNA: TGCGCCAGCAGCGTAAACCCGACAGGGGCGGGGGGCACTGAAGCTTTCTTT. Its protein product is CASSVNPTGAGGTEAFF.

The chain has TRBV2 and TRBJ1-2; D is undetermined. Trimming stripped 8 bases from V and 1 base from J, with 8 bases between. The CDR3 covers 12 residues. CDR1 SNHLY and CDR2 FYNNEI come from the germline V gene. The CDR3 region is CASEQINYGYTF. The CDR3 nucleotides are TGTGCCAGCGAACAGATTAACTATGGCTACACCTTC.

CDR3 nucleotide sequence: TGTGCCAGCAGTTCCCGAGACAGACATAGCACAGATACGCAGTATTTT. This gives the protein CASSSRDRHSTDTQYF. V and J are TRBV28 and TRBJ2-3, with D maybe TRBD1 (5 bases). Germline values: CDR1 MDHEN, CDR2 SYDVKM. The CDR3 is 16 residues long. The V gene lost 4 bases and the J gene lost 0 bases, with 14 bases spanning the gap.